The 8 T cell receptor beta chains reported below all come from one sample, sequenced in a study of blood T cell repertoires in COVID-19. Assay used: immunoSEQ multiplex PCR; TCRdb lists only in-frame clones, some missing. The sample lists 140,000 or so clones, about three quarters occurring once. Input material: peripheral blood. The receptors here all came from a man in his forties or fifties with acute or convalescent COVID-19.

The gene calls are TRBV30 and TRBJ2-7; the match to TRBD1 covers 7 bases. In germline, CDR1 is GTSNPN, CDR2 SVGIG (reference sequence). The CDR3 covers 16 residues. J was trimmed by 5 bases and V by 5 bases; bases with no gene match: 18. CDR3 DNA sequence: TGTGCCTGGGTTCGCCGACAGGGAAGTAGGGTCCACGAGCAGTACTTC. Its translation is CAWVRRQGSRVHEQYF.

For the CDR3, the DNA is TGTGCCAGCACGAGGACACAGGGAAACCCTGGAAACACCATATATTTT. Amino acids: CASTRTQGNPGNTIYF. The chain combines TRBV2 with TRBJ1-3; tentatively, D is TRBD1 (6 bases). This CDR3 has 16 amino acids. Trimming stripped 7 bases from V and 2 bases from J, with 18 bases between. CDR1 and CDR2 from the germline V gene are SNHLY and FYNNEI. The variable domain in full, with the rest retrieved from reference TRBV2 and TRBJ1-3, is EPEVTQTPSHQVTQMGQEVILRCVPISNHLYFYWYRQILGQKVEFLVSFYNNEISEKSEIFDDQFSVERPDGSNFTLKIRSTKLEDSAMYFCASTRTQGNPGNTIYFGEGSWLTVV.

The V gene is TRBV21-1, the J gene TRBJ2-5; TRBD2 was called by the table and not checked on the DNA. TRBV21-1 is deemed a pseudogene. This CDR3 comprises 16 residues. CDR3 nucleotides: TGTGCCAGCAGCAAAGACCTGTGCGGGGAACCCAGTACTTGGTACTTC. This codes for CASSKDLCGEPSTWYF.

The chain combines TRBV11-1 with TRBJ1-6; no firm D call. V was cut by 5 bases and J by 0 bases, with 11 bases left in between. The CDR3 length is 16 residues. CDR1 SGHAT and CDR2 FQDESV come from the germline V gene (reference sequence). The CDR3 DNA reads TGTGCCAGCAGCCAAGGCGGGAGCTCCTATAATTCACCCCTCCACTTT. It is translated as CASSQGGSSYNSPLHF.

This clone was recorded only once. This chain links TRBV27 with TRBJ2-3; maybe TRBD2 (5 bases). The CDR3 totals 13 residues. The germline V and J ends were trimmed by 6 bases and 6 bases, with 13 bases remaining between them. From germline, CDR1 is MNHEY and CDR2 SMNVEV (reference sequence). CDR3 loop: CASSQPWEDTQYF. The CDR3 DNA is TGTGCCAGCAGCCAACCCTGGGAGGATACGCAGTATTTT.

As for this clone: The same CDR3 arises from other DNA sequences in this sample as well. This chain uses TRBV30 with TRBJ2-7; TRBD2 might be the D (6 bases). Germline lookup yields CDR1 GTSNPN and CDR2 SVGIG (reference sequence). The CDR3 sequence is 12 residues long. Trimming cost V 5 bases and J 0 bases, with 8 bases left between them. The CDR3 DNA reads as TGTGCCTGGGGGGGGTACTCCTACGAGCAGTACTTC. Its protein is CAWGGYSYEQYF.

This clone has just a few counts. The chain combines TRBV19 with TRBJ2-3; 8 bases are shared with TRBD2. V trimming: 4 bases; J trimming: 2 bases; junction bases outside the gene matches: 8. The CDR3 extends over 16 amino acids. Per the germline V gene, CDR1 is LNHDA and CDR2 is SQIVND (reference sequence). CDR3 sequence: CASSTRSGGITDTQYF. DNA for the CDR3: TGTGCCAGTAGTACGAGAAGCGGGGGCATCACAGATACGCAGTATTTT. Looking up the rest from reference TRBV19 and TRBJ2-3 gives the full variable domain: DGGITQSPKYLFRKEGQNVTLSCEQNLNHDAMYWYRQDPGQGLRLIYYSQIVNDFQKGDIAEGYSVSREKKESFPLTVTSAQKNPTAFYLCASSTRSGGITDTQYFGPGTRLTVL.

The chain is built from TRBV5-8 and TRBJ2-5, with no clear D. The germline V gene encodes CDR1 SGHTS and CDR2 YDEGEE. The ends were cut back, 5 bases at V and 3 bases at J, with 11 bases in the middle. The CDR3 length is 13 residues. The CDR3 coding sequence is TGTGCCAGCAGGTTAGACACAAAAGAGACCCAGTACTTC. Its translation: CASRLDTKETQYF.